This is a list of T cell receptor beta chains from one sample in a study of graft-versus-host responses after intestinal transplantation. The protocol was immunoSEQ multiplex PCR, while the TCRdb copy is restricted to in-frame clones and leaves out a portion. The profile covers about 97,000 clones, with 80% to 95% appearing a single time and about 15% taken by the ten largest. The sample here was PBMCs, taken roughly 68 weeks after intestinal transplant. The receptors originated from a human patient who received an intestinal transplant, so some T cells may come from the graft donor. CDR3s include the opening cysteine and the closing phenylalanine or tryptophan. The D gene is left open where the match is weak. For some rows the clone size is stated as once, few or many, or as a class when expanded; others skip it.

TGTGCCAGTAGGTCCCCCGGGGCCGCCCTTACCTATGGCTACACCTTC	CASRSPGAALTYGYTF	NA	NA	TRBV19	TRBJ1-2
TGTGCCAGCAGCTTCTCAGGCCCCACTGAAGCTTTCTTT	CASSFSGPTEAFF	large	NA	TRBV7-3	TRBJ1-1
TGTGCCAGCAGCTTGGCCCGACAGGGCACTTCTGGAAACACCATATATTTT	CASSLARQGTSGNTIYF	NA	TRBD1	TRBV5-4	TRBJ1-3
TGTGCTAATGGCCCTCTGGGGATGAACACTGAAGCTTTCTTT	CANGPLGMNTEAFF	NA	NA	TRBV12-5	TRBJ1-1
TGTGCCAGCAGCGATTCCGGGACACTTAATCAGCCCCAGCATTTT	CASSDSGTLNQPQHF	NA	NA	TRBV2	TRBJ1-5
TGTGCCAGCAGCCTCCAGGGGGGAGACACCATATATTTT	CASSLQGGDTIYF	few	TRBD1	TRBV5-8	TRBJ1-3
TGTGCCAGCAGTTTGGGACAGGGGGCATACGAGCAGTACTTC	CASSLGQGAYEQYF	NA	TRBD1	TRBV27	TRBJ2-7
TGCGCCAGCAGCCAACCGGGACTCACCTACGAGCAGTACTTC	CASSQPGLTYEQYF	NA	NA	TRBV4-1	TRBJ2-7
TGCGCCAGCAGCCCCCCGACAGGCCACGATACGCAGTATTTT	CASSPPTGHDTQYF	NA	NA	TRBV5-1	TRBJ2-3
TGTGCCAGCAGTGAGGACAGGGGAACTGAAGCTTTCTTT	CASSEDRGTEAFF	NA	TRBD1	TRBV6-1	TRBJ1-1
TGCGCCAGCAGGACAGGGGTCCTGACCTACGAGCAGTACTTC	CASRTGVLTYEQYF	NA	TRBD1	TRBV23-1	TRBJ2-7
TGTGCCAGCAGCTTACTAGCGGGGGGTCGCAATGAGCAGTTCTTC	CASSLLAGGRNEQFF	NA	TRBD2	TRBV11-2	TRBJ2-1
TGTGCCAGCAGCTTGAACCTCCAAGAGACCCAGTACTTC	CASSLNLQETQYF	once	NA	TRBV11-2	TRBJ2-5
TGTGCCAGCAGTTACTCCTGGACAGACTCTGGAAACACCATATATTTT	CASSYSWTDSGNTIYF	few	NA	TRBV6-5	TRBJ1-3
TGTGCCAGCAGCCACAGGGGCAGGGGGGTCCACGAGCAGTACTTC	CASSHRGRGVHEQYF	NA	NA	TRBV21-1	TRBJ2-7
TGTGCCAGCAGCCAGGACAGGGTCGGCTATGGCTACACCTTC	CASSQDRVGYGYTF	NA	TRBD1	TRBV5-6	TRBJ1-2
TGCAGTGTGGCTGGGACTGAAGCTTTCTTT	CSVAGTEAFF	NA	NA	TRBV20-1	TRBJ1-1
TGTGCCAGCAGCGTAGGGACACAGATGAACACTGAAGCTTTCTTT	CASSVGTQMNTEAFF	NA	NA	TRBV9	TRBJ1-1
TGTGCCAGCAGTGCGGACAGGGGCGGCTACACCTTC	CASSADRGGYTF	NA	TRBD1	TRBV2	TRBJ1-2
TGTGCCAGCAGCTCCGGGACTAGCGGGGGGCTATTCCAGACCCAGTACTTC	CASSSGTSGGLFQTQYF	NA	TRBD2	TRBV11-2	TRBJ2-5
TGCGCCAGCACCAGGAGGGGGGAGACAGTGAACACCGGGGAGCTGTTTTTT	CASTRRGETVNTGELFF	NA	NA	TRBV5-1	TRBJ2-2
TGTGCCAGCAGTTACTCTTCCCCGGGGGGGCAAGAGACCCAGTACTTC	CASSYSSPGGQETQYF	NA	TRBD2	TRBV6-5	TRBJ2-5
TGCAGCGCGCAGTTCCAAGAGACCCAGTACTTC	CSAQFQETQYF	NA	NA	TRBV29-1	TRBJ2-5
TGTGCCAGCAGACCAGGGAGGTGGACTGAAGCTTTCTTT	CASRPGRWTEAFF	once	NA	TRBV2	TRBJ1-1
TGCGCCACCTCGGCGGACAGCTATGGCTACACCTTC	CATSADSYGYTF	NA	NA	TRBV5-1	TRBJ1-2
TGTGCCAGCTCCGTAGGGGAGACGCAGTATTTT	CASSVGETQYF	once	NA	TRBV6-5	TRBJ2-3
TGTGCCAGCAGCGTAGGGCTTGGCAGTGGTGGGCAGTACTTC	CASSVGLGSGGQYF	NA	NA	TRBV9	TRBJ2-7
TGTGCCAGCAGCTTTCAGGGGGCGATATATGGCTACACCTTC	CASSFQGAIYGYTF	NA	TRBD1	TRBV5-8	TRBJ1-2
TGCGCCAGCAGTGAGGGGACAGGGCCGGCCACTGAAGCTTTCTTT	CASSEGTGPATEAFF	few	TRBD1	TRBV10-2	TRBJ1-1
TGTGCCAGCAGCTTATGGGATTCACCCCTCCACTTT	CASSLWDSPLHF	NA	NA	TRBV11-2	TRBJ1-6
TGTGCCAGCAGCGCCGACAGGGGGGATAACTATGGCTACACCTTC	CASSADRGDNYGYTF	NA	TRBD1	TRBV9	TRBJ1-2
TGTGCCAGCAGACCCGGGGCTAACTATGGCTACACCTTC	CASRPGANYGYTF	NA	NA	TRBV7-9	TRBJ1-2
TGTGCCAGCAGCCCGGGGACAGTTAGCAATCAGCCCCAGCATTTT	CASSPGTVSNQPQHF	NA	TRBD1	TRBV5-5	TRBJ1-5
TGCAGCGTGAACCGGGACATCCAAGAGACCCAGTACTTC	CSVNRDIQETQYF	NA	NA	TRBV29-1	TRBJ2-5
TGTGCTAGTGGTTTCAGCCTAGCCAAAAACATTCAGTACTTC	CASGFSLAKNIQYF	NA	NA	TRBV12-5	TRBJ2-4
TGTGCCAGCACCGCAACTAGCGGGGGGTTGGAGACCCAGTACTTC	CASTATSGGLETQYF	NA	TRBD2	TRBV6-6	TRBJ2-5
TGTGCCAGCAGTTACAGCCAGTCCTACGAGCAGTACTTC	CASSYSQSYEQYF	NA	NA	TRBV6-5	TRBJ2-7
TGTGCAAGTCGCTTCCACGCCCCGGGCAGATTT	CASRFHAPGRF	NA	NA	TRBV12-2	TRBJ1-5
TGTGCCAGTAGTAAGTTGGGCATTCAGTACTTC	CASSKLGIQYF	NA	NA	TRBV19	TRBJ2-4
TGCAGCGTTGAAGTCCCTTTAACAGGTGCCAAAAACATTCAGTACTTC	CSVEVPLTGAKNIQYF	NA	NA	TRBV29-1	TRBJ2-4
TGTGCCATCAGTGAGTCGGGAGAAAACGCAGGGGGTGAAAAACTGTTTTTT	CAISESGENAGGEKLFF	NA	TRBD1	TRBV10-3	TRBJ1-4
TGTGCCAGCAGCTCCAGGGATGGCTACACCTTC	CASSSRDGYTF	NA	NA	TRBV6-1	TRBJ1-2
TGTGCTAGCAGCCCCGGGGGGGGGACCCAGTACTTC	CASSPGGGTQYF	NA	TRBD2	TRBV7-7	TRBJ2-5
TGCGCCAGCAGCTCCCCGGGACAGCGATATGGCTACACCTTC	CASSSPGQRYGYTF	NA	TRBD1	TRBV5-1	TRBJ1-2
TGTGCCAGCAGCTTGGGCTACGGAAGCTCCTACGAGCAGTACTTC	CASSLGYGSSYEQYF	NA	NA	TRBV5-4	TRBJ2-7